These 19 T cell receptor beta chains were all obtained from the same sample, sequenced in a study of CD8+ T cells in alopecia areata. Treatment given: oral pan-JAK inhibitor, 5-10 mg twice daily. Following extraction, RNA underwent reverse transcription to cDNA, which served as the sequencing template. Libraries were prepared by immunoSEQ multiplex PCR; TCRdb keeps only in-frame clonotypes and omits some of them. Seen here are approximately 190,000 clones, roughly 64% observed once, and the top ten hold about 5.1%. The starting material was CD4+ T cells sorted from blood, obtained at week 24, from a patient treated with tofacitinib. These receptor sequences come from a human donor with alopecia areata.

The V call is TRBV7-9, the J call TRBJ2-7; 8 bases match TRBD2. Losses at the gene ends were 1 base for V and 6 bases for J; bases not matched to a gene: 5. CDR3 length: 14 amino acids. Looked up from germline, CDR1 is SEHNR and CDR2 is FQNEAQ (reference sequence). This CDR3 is CASSLGTSLGEQYF. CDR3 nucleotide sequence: TGTGCCAGCAGCTTAGGGACTAGCTTGGGCGAGCAGTACTTC.

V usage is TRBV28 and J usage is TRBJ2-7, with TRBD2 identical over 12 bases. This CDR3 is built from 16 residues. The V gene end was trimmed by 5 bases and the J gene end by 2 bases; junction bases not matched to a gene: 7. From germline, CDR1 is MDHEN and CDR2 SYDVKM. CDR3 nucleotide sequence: TGTGCCAGCAGTGGACTGTGGACTAGCGGGACCTACGAGCAGTACTTC. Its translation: CASSGLWTSGTYEQYF.

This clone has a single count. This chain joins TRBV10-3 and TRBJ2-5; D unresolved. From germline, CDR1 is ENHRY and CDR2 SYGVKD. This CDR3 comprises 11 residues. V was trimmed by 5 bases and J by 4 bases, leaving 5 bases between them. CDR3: CAISIGETQYF. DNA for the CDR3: TGTGCCATCAGTATAGGAGAGACCCAGTACTTC.

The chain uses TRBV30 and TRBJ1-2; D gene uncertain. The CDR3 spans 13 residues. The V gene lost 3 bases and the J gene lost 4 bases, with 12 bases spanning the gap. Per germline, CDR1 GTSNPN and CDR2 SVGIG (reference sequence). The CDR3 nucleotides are TGTGCCTGGAGGAGGCCCGGCGGCTATGGCTACACCTTC. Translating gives CAWRRPGGYGYTF.

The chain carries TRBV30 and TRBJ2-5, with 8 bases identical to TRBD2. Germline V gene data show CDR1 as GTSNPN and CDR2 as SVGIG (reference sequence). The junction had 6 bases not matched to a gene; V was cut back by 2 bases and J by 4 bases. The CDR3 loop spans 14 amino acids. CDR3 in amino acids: CAWSNSGIGETQYF. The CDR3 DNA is TGTGCCTGGAGTAATAGCGGGATTGGAGAGACCCAGTACTTC.

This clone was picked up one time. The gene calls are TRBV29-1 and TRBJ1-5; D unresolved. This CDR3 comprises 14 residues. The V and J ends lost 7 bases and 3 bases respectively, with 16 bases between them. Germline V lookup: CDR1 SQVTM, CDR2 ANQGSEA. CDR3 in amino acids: CSASSGNYNQPQHF. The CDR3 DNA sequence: TGCAGCGCGTCGTCGGGCAATTACAATCAGCCCCAGCATTTT. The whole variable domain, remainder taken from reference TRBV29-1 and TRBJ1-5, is SAVISQKPSRDICQRGTSLTIQCQVDSQVTMMFWYRQQPGQSLTLIATANQGSEATYESGFVIDKFPISRPNLTFSTLTVSNMSPEDSSIYLCSASSGNYNQPQHFGDGTRLSIL.

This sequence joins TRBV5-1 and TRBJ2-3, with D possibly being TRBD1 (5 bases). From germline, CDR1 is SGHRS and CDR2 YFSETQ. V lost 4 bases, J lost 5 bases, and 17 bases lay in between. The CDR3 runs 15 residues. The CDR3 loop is CASSRLQGVIDTQYF. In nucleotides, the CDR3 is TGCGCCAGCAGCCGACTTCAGGGCGTCATAGATACGCAGTATTTT. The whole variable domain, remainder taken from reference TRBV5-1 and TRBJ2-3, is KAGVTQTPRYLIKTRGQQVTLSCSPISGHRSVSWYQQTPGQGLQFLFEYFSETQRNKGNFPGRFSGRQFSNSRSEMNVSTLELGDSALYLCASSRLQGVIDTQYFGPGTRLTVL.

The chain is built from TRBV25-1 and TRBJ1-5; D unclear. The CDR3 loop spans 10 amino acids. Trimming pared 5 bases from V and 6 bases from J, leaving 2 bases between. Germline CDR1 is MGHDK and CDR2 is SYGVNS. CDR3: CASSPQPQHF. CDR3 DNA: TGTGCCAGCAGTCCTCAGCCCCAGCATTTT.

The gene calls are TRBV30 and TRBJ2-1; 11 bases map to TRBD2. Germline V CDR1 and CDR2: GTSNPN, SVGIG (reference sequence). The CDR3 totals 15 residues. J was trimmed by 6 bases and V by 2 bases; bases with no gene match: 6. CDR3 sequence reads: CAWSLGLAGGNEQFF. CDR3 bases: TGTGCCTGGAGTCTCGGCCTAGCGGGGGGCAATGAGCAGTTCTTC.

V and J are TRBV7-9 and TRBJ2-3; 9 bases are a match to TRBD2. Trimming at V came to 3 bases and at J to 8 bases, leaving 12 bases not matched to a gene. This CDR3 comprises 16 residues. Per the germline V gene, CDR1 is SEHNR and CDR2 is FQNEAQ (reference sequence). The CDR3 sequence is CASSFGAGGRTVTQYF. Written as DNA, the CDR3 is TGTGCCAGCAGCTTTGGAGCGGGAGGTCGGACGGTTACGCAGTATTTT.

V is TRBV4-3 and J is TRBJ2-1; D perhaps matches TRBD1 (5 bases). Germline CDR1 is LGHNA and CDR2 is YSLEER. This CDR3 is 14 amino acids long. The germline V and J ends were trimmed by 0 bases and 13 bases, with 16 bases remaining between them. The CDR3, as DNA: TGCGCCAGCAGCCAAGATTCCGGCCCCACAGGACAGTTCTTC. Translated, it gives CASSQDSGPTGQFF.

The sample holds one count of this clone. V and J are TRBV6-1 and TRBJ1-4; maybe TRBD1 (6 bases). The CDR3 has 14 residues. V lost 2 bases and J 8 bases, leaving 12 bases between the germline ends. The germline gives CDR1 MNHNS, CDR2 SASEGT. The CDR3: CASSELQQGEKLFF. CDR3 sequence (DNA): TGTGCCAGCAGTGAATTACAGCAGGGGGAAAAACTGTTTTTT.

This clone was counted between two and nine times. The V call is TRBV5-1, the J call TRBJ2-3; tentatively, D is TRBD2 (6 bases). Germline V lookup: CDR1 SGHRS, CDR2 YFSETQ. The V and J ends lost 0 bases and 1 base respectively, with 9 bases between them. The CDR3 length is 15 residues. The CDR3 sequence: CASSLDGGGTDTQYF. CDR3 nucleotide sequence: TGCGCCAGCAGCTTGGACGGCGGGGGCACAGATACGCAGTATTTT.

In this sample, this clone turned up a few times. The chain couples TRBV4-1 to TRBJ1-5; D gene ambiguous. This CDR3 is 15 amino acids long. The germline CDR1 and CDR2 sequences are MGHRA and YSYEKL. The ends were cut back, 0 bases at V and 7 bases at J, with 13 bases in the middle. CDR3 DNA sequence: TGCGCCAGCAGCCAAGATTTAGCGGGCGGGCAGCCCCAGCATTTT. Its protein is CASSQDLAGGQPQHF.

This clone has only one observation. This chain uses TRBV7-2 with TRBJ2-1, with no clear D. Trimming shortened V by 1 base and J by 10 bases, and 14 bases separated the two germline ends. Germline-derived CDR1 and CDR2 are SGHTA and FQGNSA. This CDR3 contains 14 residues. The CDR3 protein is CASSLDWNAVEQFF. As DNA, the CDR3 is TGTGCCAGCAGCTTAGACTGGAACGCTGTAGAGCAGTTCTTC.

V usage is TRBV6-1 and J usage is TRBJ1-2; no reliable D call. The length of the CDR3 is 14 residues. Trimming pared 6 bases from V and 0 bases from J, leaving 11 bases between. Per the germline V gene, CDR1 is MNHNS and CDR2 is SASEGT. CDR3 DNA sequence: TGTGCCAGCAGATTGGGTGCATCTAACTATGGCTACACCTTC. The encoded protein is CASRLGASNYGYTF.

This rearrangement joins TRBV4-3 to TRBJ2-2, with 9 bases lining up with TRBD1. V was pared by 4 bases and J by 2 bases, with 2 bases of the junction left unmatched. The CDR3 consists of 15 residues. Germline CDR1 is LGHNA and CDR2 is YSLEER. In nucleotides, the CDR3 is TGCGCCAGCAGCCGGACAGGGGCAAACACCGGGGAGCTGTTTTTT. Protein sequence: CASSRTGANTGELFF.

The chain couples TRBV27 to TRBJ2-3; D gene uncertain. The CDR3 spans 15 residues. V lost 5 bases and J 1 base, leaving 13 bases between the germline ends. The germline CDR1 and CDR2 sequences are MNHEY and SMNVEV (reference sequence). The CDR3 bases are TGTGCCAGCAGTCGACCCGACGTTGGCACAGATACGCAGTATTTT. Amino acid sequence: CASSRPDVGTDTQYF.

In nucleotides, the CDR3 is TGTGCCAGCAGCTTAGGGCCGGCAGGGTCCTCACATACGCAGTATTTT. Protein: CASSLGPAGSSHTQYF. The rearrangement uses TRBV7-2 and TRBJ2-3, with a possible D match to TRBD1 (5 bases). The CDR3 is made up of 16 amino acids. Germline assignment: CDR1 SGHTA and CDR2 FQGNSA. Trimming pared 1 base from V and 7 bases from J, leaving 18 bases between. Filled out from reference TRBV7-2 and TRBJ2-3, the complete variable domain reads GAGVSQSPSNKVTEKGKDVELRCDPISGHTALYWYRQSLGQGLEFLIYFQGNSAPDKSGLPSDRFSAERTGGSVSTLTIQRTQQEDSAVYLCASSLGPAGSSHTQYFGPGTRLTVL.